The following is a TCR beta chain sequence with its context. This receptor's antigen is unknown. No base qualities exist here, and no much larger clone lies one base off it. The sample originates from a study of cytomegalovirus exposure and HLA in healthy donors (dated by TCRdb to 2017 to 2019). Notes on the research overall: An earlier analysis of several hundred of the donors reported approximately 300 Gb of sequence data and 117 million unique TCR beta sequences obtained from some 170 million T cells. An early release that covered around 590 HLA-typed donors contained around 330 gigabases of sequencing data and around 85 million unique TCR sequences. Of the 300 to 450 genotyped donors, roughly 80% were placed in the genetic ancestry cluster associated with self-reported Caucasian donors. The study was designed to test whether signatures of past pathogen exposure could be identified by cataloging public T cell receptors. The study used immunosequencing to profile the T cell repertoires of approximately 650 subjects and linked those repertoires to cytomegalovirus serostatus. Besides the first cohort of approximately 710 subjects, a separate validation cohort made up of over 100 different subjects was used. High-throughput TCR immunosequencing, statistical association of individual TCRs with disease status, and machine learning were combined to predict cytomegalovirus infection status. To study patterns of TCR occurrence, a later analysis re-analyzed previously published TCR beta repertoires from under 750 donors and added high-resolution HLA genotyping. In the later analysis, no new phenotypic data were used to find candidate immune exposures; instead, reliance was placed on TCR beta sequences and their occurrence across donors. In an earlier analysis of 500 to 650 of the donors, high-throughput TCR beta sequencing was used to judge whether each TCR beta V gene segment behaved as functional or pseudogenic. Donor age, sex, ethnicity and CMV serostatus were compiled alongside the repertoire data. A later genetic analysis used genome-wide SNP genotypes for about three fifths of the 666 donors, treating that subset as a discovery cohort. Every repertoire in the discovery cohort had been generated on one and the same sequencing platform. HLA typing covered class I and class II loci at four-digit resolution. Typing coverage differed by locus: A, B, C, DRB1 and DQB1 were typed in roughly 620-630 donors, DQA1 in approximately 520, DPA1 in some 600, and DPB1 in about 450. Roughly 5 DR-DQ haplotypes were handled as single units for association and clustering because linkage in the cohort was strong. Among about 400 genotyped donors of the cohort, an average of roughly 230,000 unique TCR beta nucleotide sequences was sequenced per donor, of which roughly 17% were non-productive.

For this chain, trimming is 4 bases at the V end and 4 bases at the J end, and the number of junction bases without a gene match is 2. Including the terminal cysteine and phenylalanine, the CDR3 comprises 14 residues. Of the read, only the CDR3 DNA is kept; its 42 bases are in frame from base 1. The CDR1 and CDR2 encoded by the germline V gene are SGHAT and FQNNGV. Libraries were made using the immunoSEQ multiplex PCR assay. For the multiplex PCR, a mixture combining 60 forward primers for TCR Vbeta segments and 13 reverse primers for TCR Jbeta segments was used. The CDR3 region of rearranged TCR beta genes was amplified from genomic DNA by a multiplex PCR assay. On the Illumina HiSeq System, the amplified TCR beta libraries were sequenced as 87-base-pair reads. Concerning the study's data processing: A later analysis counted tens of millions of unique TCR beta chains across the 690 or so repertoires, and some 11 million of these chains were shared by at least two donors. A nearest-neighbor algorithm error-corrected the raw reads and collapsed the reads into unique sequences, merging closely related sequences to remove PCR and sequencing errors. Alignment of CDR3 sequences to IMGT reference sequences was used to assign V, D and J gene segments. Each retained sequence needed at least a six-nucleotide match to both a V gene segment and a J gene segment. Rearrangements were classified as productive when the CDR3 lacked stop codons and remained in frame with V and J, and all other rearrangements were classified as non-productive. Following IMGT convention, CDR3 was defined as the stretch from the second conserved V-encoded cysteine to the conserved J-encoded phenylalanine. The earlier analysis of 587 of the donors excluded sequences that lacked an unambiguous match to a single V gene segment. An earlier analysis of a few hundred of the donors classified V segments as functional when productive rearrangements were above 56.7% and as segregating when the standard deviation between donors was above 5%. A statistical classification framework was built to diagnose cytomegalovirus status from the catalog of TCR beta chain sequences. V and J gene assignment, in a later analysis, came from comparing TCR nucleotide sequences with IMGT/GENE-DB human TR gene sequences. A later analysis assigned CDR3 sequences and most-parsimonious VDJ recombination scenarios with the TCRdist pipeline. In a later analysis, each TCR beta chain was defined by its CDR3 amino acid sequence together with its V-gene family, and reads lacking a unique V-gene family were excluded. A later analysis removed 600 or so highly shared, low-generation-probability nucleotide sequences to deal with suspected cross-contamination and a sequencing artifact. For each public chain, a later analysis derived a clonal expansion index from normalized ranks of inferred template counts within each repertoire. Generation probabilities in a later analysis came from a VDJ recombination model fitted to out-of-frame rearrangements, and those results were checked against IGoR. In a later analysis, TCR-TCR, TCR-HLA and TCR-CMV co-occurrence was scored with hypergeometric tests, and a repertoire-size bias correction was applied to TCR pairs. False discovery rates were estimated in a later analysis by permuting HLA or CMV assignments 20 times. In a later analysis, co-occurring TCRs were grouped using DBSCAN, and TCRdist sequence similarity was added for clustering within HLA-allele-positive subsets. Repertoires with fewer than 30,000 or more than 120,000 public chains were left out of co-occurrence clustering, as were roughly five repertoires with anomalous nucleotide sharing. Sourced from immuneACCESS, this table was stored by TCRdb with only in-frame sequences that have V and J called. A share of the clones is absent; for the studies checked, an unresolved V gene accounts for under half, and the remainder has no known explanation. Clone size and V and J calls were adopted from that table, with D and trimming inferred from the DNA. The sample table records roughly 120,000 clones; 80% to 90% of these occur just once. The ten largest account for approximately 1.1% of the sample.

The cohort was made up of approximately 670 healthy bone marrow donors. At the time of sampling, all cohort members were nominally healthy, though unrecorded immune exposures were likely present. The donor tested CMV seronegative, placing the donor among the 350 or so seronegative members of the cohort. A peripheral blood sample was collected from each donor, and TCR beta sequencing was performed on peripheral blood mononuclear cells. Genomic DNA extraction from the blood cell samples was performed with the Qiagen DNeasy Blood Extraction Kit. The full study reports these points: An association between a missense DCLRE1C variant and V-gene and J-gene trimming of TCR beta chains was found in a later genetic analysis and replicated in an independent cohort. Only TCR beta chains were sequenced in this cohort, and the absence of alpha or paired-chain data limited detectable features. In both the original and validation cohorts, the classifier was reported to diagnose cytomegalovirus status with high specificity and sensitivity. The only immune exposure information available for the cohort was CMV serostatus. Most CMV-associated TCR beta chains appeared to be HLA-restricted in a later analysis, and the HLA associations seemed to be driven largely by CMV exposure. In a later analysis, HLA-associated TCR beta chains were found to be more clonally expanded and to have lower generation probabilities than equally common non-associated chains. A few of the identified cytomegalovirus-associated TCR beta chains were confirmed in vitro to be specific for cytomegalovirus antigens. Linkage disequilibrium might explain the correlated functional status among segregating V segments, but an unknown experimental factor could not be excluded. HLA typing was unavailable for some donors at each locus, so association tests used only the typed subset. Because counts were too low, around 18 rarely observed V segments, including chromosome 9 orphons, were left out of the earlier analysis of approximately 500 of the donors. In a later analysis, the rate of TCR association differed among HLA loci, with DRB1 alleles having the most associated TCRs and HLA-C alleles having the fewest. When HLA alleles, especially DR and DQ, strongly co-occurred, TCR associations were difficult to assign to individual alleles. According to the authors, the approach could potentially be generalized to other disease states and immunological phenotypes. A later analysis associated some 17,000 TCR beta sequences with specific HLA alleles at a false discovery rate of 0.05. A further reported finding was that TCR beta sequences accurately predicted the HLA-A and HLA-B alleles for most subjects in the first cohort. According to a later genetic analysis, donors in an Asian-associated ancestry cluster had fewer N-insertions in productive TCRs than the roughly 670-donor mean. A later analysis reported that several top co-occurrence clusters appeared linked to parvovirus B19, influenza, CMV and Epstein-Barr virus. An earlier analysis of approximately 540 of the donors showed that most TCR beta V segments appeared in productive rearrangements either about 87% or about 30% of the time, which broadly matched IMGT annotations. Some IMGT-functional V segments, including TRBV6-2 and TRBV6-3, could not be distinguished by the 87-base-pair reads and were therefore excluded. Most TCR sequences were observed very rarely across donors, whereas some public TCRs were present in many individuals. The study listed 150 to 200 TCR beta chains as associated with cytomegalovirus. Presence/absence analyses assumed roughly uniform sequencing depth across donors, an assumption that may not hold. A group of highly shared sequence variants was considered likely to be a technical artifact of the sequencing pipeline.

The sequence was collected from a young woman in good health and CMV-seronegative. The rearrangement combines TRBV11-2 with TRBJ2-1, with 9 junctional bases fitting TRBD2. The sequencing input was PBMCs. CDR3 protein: CASSSSGEYNEQFF. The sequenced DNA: TGTGCCAGCAGCTCTAGCGGGGAGTACAATGAGCAGTTCTTC.